The T cell receptor beta chain under discussion was sequenced for a study of immune characterization of retroperitoneal liposarcoma. V gave up 3 bases and J gave up 6 bases; unmatched junction bases: 3. Germline CDR1 reads ENHRY; CDR2 reads SYGVKD. CDR3 length equals 14 residues. Via MiXCR, TCRdb re-called the PCR reads, giving one row per CDR3 protein. The data contain about 1,500 distinct CDR3 sequences, 52% of them singletons. Specimen: tumor tissue. This clonotype originated in a male donor with retroperitoneal liposarcoma. The rearrangement links TRBV10-3 to TRBJ2-2; 8 nucleotides match TRBD2. CDR3 bases: TGTGCCATCAGTGATGTCGGGGGGGCCGGGGAGCTGTTTTTT. It is translated as CAISDVGGAGELFF.